This is a list of T cell receptor beta chains from one sample in a study of blood T cells in healthy people across ages. A single record per CDR3 protein comes from TCRdb applying MiXCR to the 5' RACE reads. Of hundreds of thousands of distinct CDR3 sequences in the sample, about a third were seen once. Sequencing was performed on blood. The receptor set was obtained from a woman of 80 years or more in good health. Both conserved end residues are part of each CDR3. The order of the fields is J gene, clone size, D gene, V gene, CDR3 DNA, CDR3 protein. D genes are given only for firm matches. Clone size is given for some rows only: seen once, a few or many times, or a class if the clone is expanded.

>TRBJ2-3|NA|NA|TRBV15
TGTGCCACCAGCAGAGATAAGGGTGGACGTAGGATGACCGGTGATACGCAGTATTTT
CATSRDKGGRRMTGDTQYF
>TRBJ1-5|NA|NA|TRBV28
TGTGCCAGCACGGGCCAGTTCAATCAGCCCCAGCATTTT
CASTGQFNQPQHF
>TRBJ1-5|many|TRBD1|TRBV20-1
TGCAGTGCTAGAGTGCCCGGCAGGGGGCAACAGCCCCAGCATTTT
CSARVPGRGQQPQHF
>TRBJ1-2|NA|TRBD1|TRBV6-6
TGTGCCAGCAGTACAGGGGATGTCTATGGCTACACCTTC
CASSTGDVYGYTF
>TRBJ1-4|NA|NA|TRBV30
TGTGCCTGGAGTCCAGGGCAAGATGAAAAACTGTTTTTT
CAWSPGQDEKLFF
>TRBJ1-5|NA|NA|TRBV19
TGTGCCAGTAGTGGTTATGGCAATCAGCCCCAGCATTTT
CASSGYGNQPQHF
>TRBJ2-3|few|TRBD2|TRBV4-2
TGTGCCAGCAGCCAGACTAGCGGGGGGAGGGGCACAGATACGCAGTATTTT
CASSQTSGGRGTDTQYF
>TRBJ1-5|many|NA|TRBV7-9
TGTGCCAGCAGCTTAGAATCAGGGGGCAATCAGCCCCAGCATTTT
CASSLESGGNQPQHF
>TRBJ1-5|few|TRBD1|TRBV3-1
TGTGCCAGCAGCCAGCGCCCCCAGGGGGCTCAAAGCAATCAGCCCCAGCATTTT
CASSQRPQGAQSNQPQHF
>TRBJ2-7|many|TRBD1|TRBV11-2
TGTGCCAGCAGCTTACTCCGGACAGGGGGGTCCTACGAGCAGTACTTC
CASSLLRTGGSYEQYF
>TRBJ2-5|NA|TRBD1|TRBV5-6
TGTGCCAGCAGCTGGGAAGGACAGGGTTACGGGCAGTACTTC
CASSWEGQGYGQYF
>TRBJ1-6|few|NA|TRBV5-5
TGTGCCAGCAGCTTGGCCCCTGCGGGCTATAATTCACCCCTCCACTTT
CASSLAPAGYNSPLHF
>TRBJ1-2|few|NA|TRBV18
TGTGCCAGCTCACCACCGGGACAAGTCCGTGGCTACACCTTC
CASSPPGQVRGYTF
>TRBJ1-1|few|TRBD1|TRBV5-1
TGCGCCAGCAGCTTGGTACAGGGGCCCCCTCACACTGAAGCTTTCTTT
CASSLVQGPPHTEAFF
>TRBJ2-7|many|TRBD1|TRBV6-1
TGTGCCAGCAGTGAGGACAGGGTCGGGGAGCAGTACTTC
CASSEDRVGEQYF
>TRBJ1-2|many|NA|TRBV4-3
TGCGCCAGCAGCCAAGTGGGCAGCGGCTACACCTTC
CASSQVGSGYTF
>TRBJ1-1|few|NA|TRBV3-1
TGTGCCAGCAGCCGAGAGGGCCGGCGAACTGAAGCTTTCTTT
CASSREGRRTEAFF
>TRBJ2-5|NA|NA|TRBV4-1
TGCGCCAGCAGCCAAGATATGACGGCTCGAAGAGAGACCCAGTACTTC
CASSQDMTARRETQYF
>TRBJ2-3|many|NA|TRBV24-1
TGTGCCACCAGTGAGGACGGGGGCACGTATACGCAGTATTTT
CATSEDGGTYTQYF
>TRBJ2-3|many|NA|TRBV9
TGTGCCAGCAGCAGAGTGGGCACAGATACGCAGTATTTT
CASSRVGTDTQYF
>TRBJ1-4|NA|NA|TRBV4-2
TGTGCCAGCAGCCAAGATCAAGGGAATGAAACACTGTTTTTT
CASSQDQGNETLFF
>TRBJ2-1|few|TRBD1|TRBV5-1
TGTGCCAGCAGCCCCGCCGGGACAGGGGGGCAGTTCTTC
CASSPAGTGGQFF